The 15 T cell receptor beta chains listed next were all sequenced from one sample in a study of blood T cell repertoires in COVID-19. Profiled with immunoSEQ multiplex PCR; TCRdb holds only in-frame clones, not every one. The sample includes approximately 52,000 clones, roughly 89% seen only once; the top ten take 4.9%. Material: peripheral blood. Every receptor here comes from a man between 60 and 75 years old with active COVID-19.

The CDR3 spells CASSQMQSYGYTF. CDR3 DNA: TGCGCCAGCAGCCAAATGCAGTCCTATGGCTACACCTTC. This sequence joins TRBV4-3 and TRBJ1-2; D unresolved. This CDR3 region has 13 residues. CDR1 LGHNA and CDR2 YSLEER come from the germline V gene. Trimming pared 2 bases from V and 4 bases from J, leaving 8 bases between.

The rearrangement links TRBV4-3 to TRBJ2-7, with 11 bases matching TRBD2. V trimming: 3 bases; J trimming: 0 bases; junction bases outside the gene matches: 10. Germline V gene lookup returns CDR1 LGHNA and CDR2 YSLEER. CDR3 size: 18 residues. CDR3 DNA sequence: TGCGCCAGCAGCCAGAGACTAGCGGGACTATTTAACTCCTACGAGCAGTACTTC. This translates into CASSQRLAGLFNSYEQYF.

Worth noting for this clone: At the DNA level, this CDR3 is encoded by other sequences in the same sample as well. The chain is built from TRBV7-9 and TRBJ2-3; weak D call: TRBD1 (5 bases). The V gene lost 2 bases and the J gene lost 1 base, with 7 bases spanning the gap. The CDR3 is 14 residues long. Germline V gene sequence: CDR1 SEHNR, CDR2 FQNEAQ (reference sequence). CDR3 amino acids: CASSLLGGTDTQYF. CDR3 bases: TGTGCCAGCAGCTTACTAGGGGGCACAGATACGCAGTATTTT.

The chain carries TRBV18 and TRBJ1-3; D ambiguous. V dropped 2 bases and J dropped 2 bases, with 16 bases sitting between them. CDR3 length: 17 residues. In germline, CDR1 is KGHSH, CDR2 LQKENI. The CDR3 sequence is CASSPSWLAQTGNTIYF. CDR3 in DNA: TGTGCCAGCTCACCATCGTGGCTGGCCCAAACTGGAAACACCATATATTTT.

The rearrangement uses TRBV12-5 and TRBJ2-1; no clear D gene. The CDR3 totals 13 residues. V lost 6 bases and J lost 10, with 16 bases in between. In germline, CDR1 is LGHNT, CDR2 FRNRAP. The chain's CDR3 is CASGSLLEAEQFF. DNA of the CDR3: TGTGCTAGTGGGTCCCTTCTAGAAGCGGAGCAGTTCTTC.

This sequence joins TRBV11-2 and TRBJ2-2, with 7 bases fitting TRBD1. Per germline, CDR1 SGHAT and CDR2 FQNNGV. The CDR3 runs to 16 residues. V was clipped by 1 base and J by 0 bases; unmatched bases: 2. The CDR3 spells CASSLATGANTGELFF. For the CDR3, the DNA is TGTGCCAGCAGCTTAGCAACAGGGGCGAACACCGGGGAGCTGTTTTTT. The complete variable domain, with remaining parts taken from reference TRBV11-2 and TRBJ2-2, reads EAGVAQSPRYKIIEKRQSVAFWCNPISGHATLYWYQQILGQGPKLLIQFQNNGVVDDSQLPKDRFSAERLKGVDSTLKIQPAKLEDSAVYLCASSLATGANTGELFFGEGSRLTVL.

The chain combines TRBV24-1 with TRBJ2-5; TRBD1 matches 8 bases. Losses at the gene ends were 5 bases for V and 5 bases for J; bases not matched to a gene: 6. This CDR3 has 14 residues. The germline V gene has CDR1 KGHDR and CDR2 SFDVKD. The CDR3 nucleotides are TGTGCCACCAGTGTGTCAGGGGGCTTGGAGACCCAGTACTTC. This gives the protein CATSVSGGLETQYF.

The CDR3 here is CASSPSGQGYNEQFF. Here the CDR3 DNA reads TGCGCCAGCAGCCCCTCGGGACAGGGTTACAATGAGCAGTTCTTC. The V call is TRBV5-1, the J call TRBJ2-1; 9 nucleotides agree with TRBD1. The germline gives CDR1 SGHRS, CDR2 YFSETQ. The CDR3 is 15 residues long. Trimming removed 4 bases from V and 4 bases from J; junction bases left unmatched: 6.

The J gene is TRBJ2-2, the V gene TRBV10-3; D gene ambiguous. With 7 bases removed from V and 5 bases from J, the gap between germline ends came to 11 bases. This CDR3 is 13 amino acids long. CDR1 is ENHRY, CDR2 SYGVKD, per germline. The chain's CDR3 is CAITEVPTGELFF. CDR3 nucleotide sequence: TGTGCCATCACCGAGGTCCCGACCGGGGAGCTGTTTTTT.

The chain recombines TRBV19 with TRBJ2-5, with 7 nucleotides matching TRBD2. The length of the CDR3 is 13 residues. The germline CDR1 and CDR2 sequences are LNHDA and SQIVND (reference sequence). After removal of 7 bases from V and 9 bases from J, the junction contained 11 bases not matched to a gene. The DNA for the CDR3 is TGTGCCAGTACCCCAGCGCCAGCGGGGCCCCAGTACTTC. As protein: CASTPAPAGPQYF. The full variable domain, rest sourced from reference TRBV19 and TRBJ2-5, is DGGITQSPKYLFRKEGQNVTLSCEQNLNHDAMYWYRQDPGQGLRLIYYSQIVNDFQKGDIAEGYSVSREKKESFPLTVTSAQKNPTAFYLCASTPAPAGPQYFGPGTRLLVL.

This chain uses TRBV20-1 with TRBJ2-7, with 8 bases aligning to TRBD1. From germline, CDR1 is DFQATT and CDR2 SNEGSKA (reference sequence). The CDR3 contains 12 residues. The junction had 4 bases not matched to a gene; V was cut back by 3 bases and J by 6 bases. The CDR3 sequence is CSASQTGGEQYF. The DNA of the CDR3 is TGCAGTGCTAGTCAAACAGGGGGCGAGCAGTACTTC.

The chain employs TRBV10-3 and TRBJ2-7; 9 bases align to TRBD1. Trimming at V came to 6 bases and at J to 2 bases, leaving 2 bases not matched to a gene. CDR1 is ENHRY, CDR2 SYGVKD, per germline. This CDR3 has 13 residues. CDR3 DNA sequence: TGTGCCATCAGACGGGACAGGGCCTACGAGCAGTACTTC. This encodes CAIRRDRAYEQYF.

This chain links TRBV11-3 with TRBJ2-1, with TRBD2 matching 8 bases. The junction had 7 bases not matched to a gene; V was cut back by 1 base and J by 5 bases. CDR3 length equals 16 residues. Germline loops: CDR1 SGHNT, CDR2 YENEEA. The CDR3 region is CASSLGGTRGNNEQFF. CDR3 nucleotide sequence: TGTGCCAGCAGCTTAGGTGGGACTAGGGGGAACAATGAGCAGTTCTTC.

To note about this clone: This sample also contains other DNA sequences that code for the same CDR3. V gene TRBV10-3 combines with J gene TRBJ2-3; 8 nucleotides match TRBD1. V shed 3 bases, J shed 6 bases, and the junction held 2 bases outside the gene matches. In germline, CDR1 is ENHRY, CDR2 SYGVKD. The CDR3 consists of 13 residues. The DNA for the CDR3 is TGTGCCATCAGTGACAGGGGGCAGGATACGCAGTATTTT. This gives the protein CAISDRGQDTQYF.

The CDR3 loop is CASSATGVYGYTF. The CDR3 DNA is TGTGCCAGCAGCGCAACAGGGGTCTATGGCTACACCTTC. The chain employs TRBV9 and TRBJ1-2; 7 nucleotides align to TRBD1. Looked up from germline, CDR1 is SGDLS and CDR2 is YYNGEE. Trimming removed 3 bases from V and 4 bases from J; junction bases left unmatched: 3. The CDR3 spans 13 residues.